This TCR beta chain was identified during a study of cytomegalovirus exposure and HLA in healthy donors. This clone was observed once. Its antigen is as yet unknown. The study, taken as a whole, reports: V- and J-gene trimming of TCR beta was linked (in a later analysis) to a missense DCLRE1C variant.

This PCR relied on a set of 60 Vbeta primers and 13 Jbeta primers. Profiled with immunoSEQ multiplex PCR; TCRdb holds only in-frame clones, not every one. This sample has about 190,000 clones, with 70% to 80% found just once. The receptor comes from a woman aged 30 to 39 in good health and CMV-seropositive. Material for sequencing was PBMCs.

The CDR3 nucleotides are TGCAGCACACAACAGGGGCGGAGTGCTTTCTTT. It translates to CSTQQGRSAFF. This chain connects TRBV29-1 to TRBJ1-1; 7 nucleotides line up with TRBD1. The germline V gene has CDR1 SQVTM and CDR2 ANQGSEA. The CDR3 consists of 11 residues. Losses at the gene ends were 8 bases for V and 11 bases for J; bases not matched to a gene: 11.